The rows below give T cell receptor beta chains drawn from one sample of a study of regulatory T cells in long-lasting Graves disease. TCRdb reprocessed the multiplex PCR reads with MiXCR, giving one entry per CDR3 protein. The sample holds 560,000 or so distinct CDR3 sequences, approximately 16% seen once. These data were likewise used in another study, on T cells in Graves' hyperthyroidism and ophthalmopathy.

This material consisted of peripheral blood mononuclear cells (PBMCs), taken at new diagnosis, from a patient treated with antithyroid drugs. All receptors come from a man aged 18 to 29 with Graves disease. CDR3s include the opening cysteine and the closing phenylalanine or tryptophan. A D gene is named only where the DNA matches it firmly. Some rows have no size entry. The others give once, few or many, or a class for an expanded clone.

>TRBV15|TRBJ1-4|-|-
CATSTPRQGLSEKLFF
TGTGCCACCAGCACACCCCGGCAGGGTTTAAGTGAAAAACTGTTTTTT
>TRBV28|TRBJ2-5|few|-
CASSFQGPPGETQYF
TGTGCCAGCAGCTTTCAGGGGCCTCCGGGAGAGACCCAGTACTTC
>TRBV27|TRBJ2-7|-|-
CASSSRETIYEQYF
TGTGCCAGCAGTTCTCGGGAGACAATCTACGAGCAGTACTTC
>TRBV12-5|TRBJ1-3|-|-
CASGLGQVPGNTIYF
TGTGCTAGTGGTTTGGGACAGGTACCGGGAAACACCATATATTTT
>TRBV5-1|TRBJ1-3|-|TRBD1
CASSQTGAGNTIYF
TGCGCCAGCAGCCAAACAGGGGCCGGAAACACCATATATTTT
>TRBV28|TRBJ1-4|-|-
CASSLSGQGSNEKLFF
TGTGCCAGCAGTTTATCGGGGCAGGGCAGTAATGAAAAACTGTTTTTT
>TRBV11-2|TRBJ1-5|many|-
CASRGSPNQPQHF
TGTGCCAGCAGGGGCAGCCCCAATCAGCCCCAGCATTTT
>TRBV5-1|TRBJ2-1|many|TRBD1
CASSVGTGASLNEQFF
TGCGCCAGCAGTGTTGGGACAGGGGCATCTCTCAATGAGCAGTTCTTC
>TRBV11-2|TRBJ1-6|few|-
CASSPASLRTLHF
TGTGCCAGCAGCCCGGCCTCCCTGAGGACCCTCCACTTT
>TRBV13|TRBJ1-5|-|-
CASSLSGAGPHISNQPQHF
TGTGCCAGCAGCTTAAGTGGGGCAGGTCCCCACATAAGCAATCAGCCCCAGCATTTT
>TRBV18|TRBJ2-1|few|TRBD2
CASSPPLLSGGRGNEQFF
TGTGCCAGCTCACCACCGCTTCTCTCGGGAGGGCGGGGGAATGAGCAGTTCTTC
>TRBV20-1|TRBJ2-1|once|TRBD1
CSARPGTGGGNEQFF
TGCAGTGCTAGACCCGGGACAGGGGGGGGAAATGAGCAGTTCTTC
>TRBV9|TRBJ1-1|many|-
CASSSRGIGTEAFF
TGTGCCAGCAGTAGCAGGGGTATTGGCACTGAAGCTTTCTTT
>TRBV7-2|TRBJ2-1|-|-
CASSLGWSGAYNEQFF
TGTGCCAGCAGCTTAGGGTGGAGCGGAGCTTACAATGAGCAGTTCTTC
>TRBV20-1|TRBJ2-1|once|-
CSANGLANNEQFF
TGCAGTGCTAATGGACTGGCTAACAATGAGCAGTTCTTC
>TRBV24-1|TRBJ2-1|-|-
CATSDFRGEQFF
TGTGCCACCAGTGATTTTCGGGGTGAGCAGTTCTTC
>TRBV2|TRBJ1-5|many|-
CASSENREVIPPQHF
TGTGCCAGCAGTGAGAACAGGGAAGTTATCCCCCCCCAGCATTTT
>TRBV30|TRBJ2-1|many|-
CAWSVAGYNEQFF
TGTGCCTGGAGTGTCGCAGGTTACAATGAGCAGTTCTTC
>TRBV20-1|TRBJ1-1|-|-
CSAREGVDTEAFF
TGCAGTGCTAGAGAAGGGGTGGACACTGAAGCTTTCTTT
>TRBV5-1|TRBJ2-7|many|-
CASSGGPRAVNSYEQYF
TGCGCCAGCAGCGGGGGGCCAAGGGCAGTAAACTCGTACGAGCAGTACTTC
>TRBV20-1|TRBJ2-3|few|-
CSVVTSTDTQYF
TGCAGTGTCGTGACTAGCACAGATACGCAGTATTTT
>TRBV12-3/TRBV12-4|TRBJ2-7|many|TRBD2
CASRGLAGWNLYEQYF
TGTGCCAGCAGAGGTCTAGCGGGATGGAATCTTTACGAGCAGTACTTC
>TRBV30|TRBJ1-5|many|-
CAWNPRGNQPQHF
TGTGCCTGGAACCCCCGGGGGAATCAGCCCCAGCATTTT
>TRBV2|TRBJ1-2|few|TRBD1
CASSRQGTELF
TGTGCCAGCAGTAGACAGGGGACTGAACTCTTC
>TRBV12-3/TRBV12-4|TRBJ2-2|-|-
CASSHPTMWGSNTGELFF
TGTGCCAGCAGTCACCCGACAATGTGGGGGTCGAACACCGGGGAGCTGTTTTTT
>TRBV29-1|TRBJ1-1|-|-
CSVPGQLNTEAFF
TGCAGCGTTCCGGGACAATTGAACACTGAAGCTTTCTTT
>TRBV7-2|TRBJ2-7|many|TRBD1
CASSLARGQGRSYEQYF
TGTGCCAGCAGCTTAGCGCGGGGACAGGGTCGCTCCTACGAGCAGTACTTC
>TRBV30|TRBJ2-5|-|-
CAWKGGGRETQYF
TGTGCCTGGAAGGGGGGGGGGCGCGAGACCCAGTACTTC
>TRBV20-1|TRBJ1-2|few|-
CSADRGGGPNPYGYTF
TGCAGTGCGGATCGGGGTGGGGGGCCCAACCCCTATGGCTACACCTTC
>TRBV19|TRBJ1-4|once|-
CASTGAATNEKLFF
TGTGCCAGTACCGGGGCTGCAACTAATGAAAAACTGTTTTTT
>TRBV20-1|TRBJ2-5|many|TRBD1
CSARDQGGPLQETQYF
TGCAGTGCTAGAGATCAAGGGGGCCCCTTACAAGAGACCCAGTACTTC